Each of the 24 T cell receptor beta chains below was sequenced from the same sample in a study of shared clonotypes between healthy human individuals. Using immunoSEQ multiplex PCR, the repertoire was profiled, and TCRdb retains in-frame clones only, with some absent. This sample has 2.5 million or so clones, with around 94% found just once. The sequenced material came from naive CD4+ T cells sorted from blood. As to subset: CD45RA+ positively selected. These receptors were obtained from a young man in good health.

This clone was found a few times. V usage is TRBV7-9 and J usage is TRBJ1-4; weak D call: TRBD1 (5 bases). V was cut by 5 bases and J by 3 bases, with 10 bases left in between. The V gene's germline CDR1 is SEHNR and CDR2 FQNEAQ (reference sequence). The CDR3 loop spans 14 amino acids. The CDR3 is CASSASGPNEKLFF. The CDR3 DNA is TGTGCCAGCAGCGCATCGGGACCTAATGAAAAACTGTTTTTT.

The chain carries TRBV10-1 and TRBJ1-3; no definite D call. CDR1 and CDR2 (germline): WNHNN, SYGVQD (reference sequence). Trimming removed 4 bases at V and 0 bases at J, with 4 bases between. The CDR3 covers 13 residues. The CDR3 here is CASSASSGNTIYF. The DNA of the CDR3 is TGCGCCAGCAGTGCTTCCTCTGGAAACACCATATATTTT.

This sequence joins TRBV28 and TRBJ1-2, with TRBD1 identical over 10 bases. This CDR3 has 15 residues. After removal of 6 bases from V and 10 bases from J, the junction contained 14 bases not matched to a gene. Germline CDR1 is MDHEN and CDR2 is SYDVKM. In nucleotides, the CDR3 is TGTGCCAGCAGGATAAGCGGGGACAGGGGTTTTGCCTACACCTTC. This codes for CASRISGDRGFAYTF.

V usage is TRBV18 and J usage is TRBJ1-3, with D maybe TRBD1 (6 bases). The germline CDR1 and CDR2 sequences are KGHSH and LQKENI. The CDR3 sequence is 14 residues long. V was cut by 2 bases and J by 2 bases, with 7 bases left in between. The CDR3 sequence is CASSPWTAGNTIYF. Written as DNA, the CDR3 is TGTGCCAGCTCACCATGGACAGCTGGAAACACCATATATTTT.

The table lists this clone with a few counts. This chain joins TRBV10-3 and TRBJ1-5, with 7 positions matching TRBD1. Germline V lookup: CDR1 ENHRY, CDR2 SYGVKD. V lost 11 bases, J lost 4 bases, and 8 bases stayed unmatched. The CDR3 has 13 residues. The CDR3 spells CASQPGQNQPQHF. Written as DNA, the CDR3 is TGTGCCTCCCAACCGGGACAGAATCAGCCCCAGCATTTT.

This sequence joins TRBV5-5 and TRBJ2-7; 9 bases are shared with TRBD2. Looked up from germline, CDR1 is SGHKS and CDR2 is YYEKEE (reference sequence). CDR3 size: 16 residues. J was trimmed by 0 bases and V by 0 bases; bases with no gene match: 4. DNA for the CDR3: TGTGCCAGCAGCTTGGGCAGCGGGGGGTCCTCCTACGAGCAGTACTTC. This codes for CASSLGSGGSSYEQYF.

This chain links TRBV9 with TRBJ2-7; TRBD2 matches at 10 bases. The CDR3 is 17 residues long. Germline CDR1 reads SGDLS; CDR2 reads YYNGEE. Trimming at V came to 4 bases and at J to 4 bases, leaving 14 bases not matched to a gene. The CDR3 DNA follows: TGTGCCAGCAGCCATGAAGCGGGGGGGCCTAGTTCGTACGAGCAGTACTTC. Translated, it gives CASSHEAGGPSSYEQYF.

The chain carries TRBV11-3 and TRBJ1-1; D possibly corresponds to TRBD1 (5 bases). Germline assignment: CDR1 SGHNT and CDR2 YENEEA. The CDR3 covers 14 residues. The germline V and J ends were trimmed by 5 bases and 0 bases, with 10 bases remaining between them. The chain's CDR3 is CASSVGRVNTEAFF. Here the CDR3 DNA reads TGTGCCAGCAGCGTGGGACGGGTGAACACTGAAGCTTTCTTT.

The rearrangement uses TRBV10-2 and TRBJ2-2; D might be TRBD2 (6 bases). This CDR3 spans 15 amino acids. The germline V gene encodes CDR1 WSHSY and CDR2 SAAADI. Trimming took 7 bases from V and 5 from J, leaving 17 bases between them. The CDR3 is CASTLGLSGTGELFF. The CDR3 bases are TGCGCCAGCACCCTGGGACTCTCGGGGACCGGGGAGCTGTTTTTT.

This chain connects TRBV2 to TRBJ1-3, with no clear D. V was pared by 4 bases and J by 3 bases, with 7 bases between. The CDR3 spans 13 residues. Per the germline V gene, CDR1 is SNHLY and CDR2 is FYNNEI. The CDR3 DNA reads TGTGCCAGCAGTGGACCCGTTGGAAACACCATATATTTT. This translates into CASSGPVGNTIYF.

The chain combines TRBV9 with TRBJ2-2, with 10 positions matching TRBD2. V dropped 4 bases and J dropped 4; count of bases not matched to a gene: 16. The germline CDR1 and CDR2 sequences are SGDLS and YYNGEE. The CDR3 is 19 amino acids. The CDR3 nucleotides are TGTGCCAGCAGCCCACACACGGAAGCGGGAGGGCCCGGCACCGGGGAGCTGTTTTTT. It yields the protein CASSPHTEAGGPGTGELFF.

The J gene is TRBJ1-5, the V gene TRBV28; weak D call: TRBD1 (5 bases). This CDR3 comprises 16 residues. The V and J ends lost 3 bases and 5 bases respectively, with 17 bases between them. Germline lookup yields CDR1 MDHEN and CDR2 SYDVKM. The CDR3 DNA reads TGTGCCAGCAGTTTCCGACAGTGGACATTCTATCAGCCCCAGCATTTT. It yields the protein CASSFRQWTFYQPQHF.

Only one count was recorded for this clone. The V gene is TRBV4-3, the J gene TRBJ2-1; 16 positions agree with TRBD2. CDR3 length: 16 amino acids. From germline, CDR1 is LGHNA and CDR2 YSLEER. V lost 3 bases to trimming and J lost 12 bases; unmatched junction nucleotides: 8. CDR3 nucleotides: TGCGCCAGCAGCCAGTCGACCGGGACTAGCGGGAGGGGGCAGTTCTTC. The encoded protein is CASSQSTGTSGRGQFF.

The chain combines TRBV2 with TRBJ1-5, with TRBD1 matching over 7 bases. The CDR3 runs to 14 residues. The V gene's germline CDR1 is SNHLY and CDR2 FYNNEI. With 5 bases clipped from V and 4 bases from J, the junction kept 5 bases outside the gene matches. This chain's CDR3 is CASSRDSGNQPQHF. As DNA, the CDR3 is TGTGCCAGCAGTAGGGACAGTGGAAATCAGCCCCAGCATTTT.

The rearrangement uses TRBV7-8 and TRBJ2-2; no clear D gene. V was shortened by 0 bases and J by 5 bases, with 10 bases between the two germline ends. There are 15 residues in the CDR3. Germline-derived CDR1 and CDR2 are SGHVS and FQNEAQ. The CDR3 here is CASSLAYPRTGELFF. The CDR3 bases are TGTGCCAGCAGCTTAGCGTACCCTCGGACCGGGGAGCTGTTTTTT.

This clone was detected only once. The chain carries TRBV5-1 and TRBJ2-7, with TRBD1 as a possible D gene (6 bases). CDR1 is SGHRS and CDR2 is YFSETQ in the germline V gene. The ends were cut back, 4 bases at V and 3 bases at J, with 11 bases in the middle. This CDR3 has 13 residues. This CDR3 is CASSIRQDYEQYF. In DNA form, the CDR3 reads TGCGCCAGCAGCATCCGACAGGACTACGAGCAGTACTTC.

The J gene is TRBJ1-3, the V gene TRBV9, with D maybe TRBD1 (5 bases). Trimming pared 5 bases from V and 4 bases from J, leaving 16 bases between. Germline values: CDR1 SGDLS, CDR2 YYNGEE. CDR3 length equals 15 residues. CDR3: CASRPLGGDGNTIYF. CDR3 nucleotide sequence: TGTGCCAGCAGACCCTTGGGGGGTGACGGAAACACCATATATTTT.

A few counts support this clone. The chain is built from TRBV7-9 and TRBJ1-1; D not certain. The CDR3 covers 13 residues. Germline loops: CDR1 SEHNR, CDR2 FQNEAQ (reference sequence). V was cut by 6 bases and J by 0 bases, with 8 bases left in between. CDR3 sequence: CASSRLMNTEAFF. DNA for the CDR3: TGTGCCAGCAGTCGTTTGATGAACACTGAAGCTTTCTTT.

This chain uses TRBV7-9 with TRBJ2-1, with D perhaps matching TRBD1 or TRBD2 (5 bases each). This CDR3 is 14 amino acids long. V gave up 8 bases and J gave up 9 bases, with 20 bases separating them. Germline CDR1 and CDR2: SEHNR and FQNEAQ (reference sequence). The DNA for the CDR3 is TGTGCCAGCCAATTCCGGCTAGTGGGGGTTGAGCAGTTCTTC. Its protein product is CASQFRLVGVEQFF.

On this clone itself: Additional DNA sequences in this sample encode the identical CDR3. CDR3 in amino acids: CASSVSGANTGELFF. CDR3 nucleotides: TGTGCCAGCAGTGTCTCGGGGGCGAACACCGGGGAGCTGTTTTTT. J is TRBJ2-2 and V is TRBV9, with D possibly TRBD2 on 6 matching bases. Germline V gene sequence: CDR1 SGDLS, CDR2 YYNGEE. This CDR3 region has 15 residues. V was trimmed by 5 bases and J by 0 bases, leaving 11 bases between them.

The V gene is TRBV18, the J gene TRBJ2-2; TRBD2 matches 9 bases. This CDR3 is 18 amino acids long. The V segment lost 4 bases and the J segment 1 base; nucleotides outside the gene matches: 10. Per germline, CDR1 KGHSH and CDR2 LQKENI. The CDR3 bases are TGTGCCAGCTCACTATTTGGGCTAGCGGGAATGAACACCGGGGAGCTGTTTTTT. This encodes CASSLFGLAGMNTGELFF.

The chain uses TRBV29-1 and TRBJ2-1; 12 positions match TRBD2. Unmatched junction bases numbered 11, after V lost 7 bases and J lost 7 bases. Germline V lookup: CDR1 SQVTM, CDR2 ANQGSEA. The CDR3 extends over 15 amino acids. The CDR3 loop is CSGLAGGPGRNEQFF. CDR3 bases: TGCAGCGGGCTAGCGGGGGGGCCAGGGCGAAATGAGCAGTTCTTC.

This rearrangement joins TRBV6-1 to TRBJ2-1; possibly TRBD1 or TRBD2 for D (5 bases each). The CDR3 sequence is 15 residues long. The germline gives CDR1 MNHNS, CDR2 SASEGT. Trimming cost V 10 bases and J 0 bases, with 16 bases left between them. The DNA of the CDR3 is TGTGCCATCGTCCGGGGCATAAGCTCCTACAATGAGCAGTTCTTC. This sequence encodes CAIVRGISSYNEQFF.

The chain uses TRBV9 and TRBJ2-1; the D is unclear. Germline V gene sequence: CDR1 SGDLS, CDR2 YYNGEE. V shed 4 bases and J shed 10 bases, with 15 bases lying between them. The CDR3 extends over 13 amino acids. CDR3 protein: CASSPPLTREQFF. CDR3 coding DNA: TGTGCCAGCAGCCCCCCCCTGACGCGAGAGCAGTTCTTC.